This entry lists 3 T cell receptor beta chains sequenced from one sample in a study of T cell clones after liver transplantation. Some clones are missing from TCRdb's copy, which holds only in-frame ones; the method was immunoSEQ multiplex PCR. The table records some 57,000 clones, less than 75% of them present only once. The material was CD4+ T cells from blood, obtained at the 22-month timepoint. These receptors all stem from a human patient who received a liver transplant. Some T cells here may be from the graft donor.

J is TRBJ2-6 and V is TRBV5-6, with D uncertain. Trimming cost V 5 bases and J 0 bases, with 6 bases left between them. Germline CDR1 SGHDT, CDR2 YYEEEE. CDR3 length: 14 residues. CDR3 sequence: CASRRSSGANVLTF. CDR3 bases: TGTGCCAGCAGAAGGAGCTCTGGGGCCAACGTCCTGACTTTC.

The V call is TRBV15, the J call TRBJ2-7; D is undetermined. The CDR3 consists of 14 residues. Germline assignment: CDR1 LNHNV and CDR2 YYDKDF (reference sequence). The germline V and J ends were trimmed by 0 bases and 3 bases, with 9 bases remaining between them. The CDR3 coding sequence is TGTGCCACCAGCAGAGAGGACCTTAACTACGAGCAGTACTTC. Its protein is CATSREDLNYEQYF.

The chain employs TRBV28 and TRBJ2-1; no clear D gene. V lost 3 bases to trimming and J lost 2 bases, with 23 bases between them. The germline V gene encodes CDR1 MDHEN and CDR2 SYDVKM. The CDR3 loop spans 19 amino acids. CDR3 in amino acids: CASSFSVLAANPPYNEQFF. CDR3 nucleotide sequence: TGTGCCAGCAGTTTCTCTGTTTTGGCGGCGAACCCCCCCTACAATGAGCAGTTCTTC.